Listed below are T cell receptor beta chains from one sample, sequenced in a study of T cell responses to AZD1222 COVID-19 vaccine. Data came from immunoSEQ multiplex PCR; TCRdb stores just in-frame clones and leaves some out. The table records 120,000 or so clones, 70% to 90% of them present only once. This material consisted of peripheral blood, taken on day 0 of AZD1222 vaccination. The receptors derive from an adult in good health. Both conserved end residues are trimmed from each CDR3. Fields, in order: CDR3 protein, V gene, J gene, D gene. D genes are given only for firm matches.

CDR3 protein: ASSLEGAGETQY; V gene: TRBV5-4; J gene: TRBJ2-5; D gene: .
CDR3 protein: ASYKIQGTEAF; V gene: TRBV27; J gene: TRBJ1-1; D gene: .
CDR3 protein: AIRAGTYNEQF; V gene: TRBV10-3; J gene: TRBJ2-1; D gene: .
CDR3 protein: ASSGQGIGYT; V gene: TRBV25-1; J gene: TRBJ1-2; D gene: .
CDR3 protein: ASSQPIRTGRPQH; V gene: TRBV28; J gene: TRBJ1-5; D gene: TRBD1
CDR3 protein: ASSDTNTGELF; V gene: TRBV6-4; J gene: TRBJ2-2; D gene: .
CDR3 protein: AWSVGRLSSGNTIY; V gene: TRBV30; J gene: TRBJ1-3; D gene: .
CDR3 protein: ASSAQGAAHEQY; V gene: TRBV7-9; J gene: TRBJ2-7; D gene: TRBD1
CDR3 protein: ASSQIREDGYT; V gene: TRBV6-5; J gene: TRBJ1-2; D gene: .
CDR3 protein: ASSHQAGAMGNEQF; V gene: TRBV4-3; J gene: TRBJ2-1; D gene: TRBD2
CDR3 protein: SAQTGNTIY; V gene: TRBV20-1; J gene: TRBJ1-3; D gene: .
CDR3 protein: ASSKGRTSTDTQY; V gene: TRBV21-1; J gene: TRBJ2-3; D gene: .
CDR3 protein: ASSHIVEGREGRETQY; V gene: TRBV14; J gene: TRBJ2-5; D gene: TRBD2
CDR3 protein: AWSPRASPLH; V gene: TRBV30; J gene: TRBJ1-6; D gene: .
CDR3 protein: ASSPGQGRNSNQPQH; V gene: TRBV7-8; J gene: TRBJ1-5; D gene: .
CDR3 protein: ASSLAVAGGTSTDTQY; V gene: TRBV5-1; J gene: TRBJ2-3; D gene: TRBD2
CDR3 protein: ATSDETYTDTQY; V gene: TRBV24-1; J gene: TRBJ2-3; D gene: .
CDR3 protein: ASSSGLAGGPSSDEQF; V gene: TRBV5-1; J gene: TRBJ2-1; D gene: TRBD2
CDR3 protein: ATSDARAGATEAF; V gene: TRBV24-1; J gene: TRBJ1-1; D gene: .
CDR3 protein: ASSLKYSGRAYEQY; V gene: TRBV13; J gene: TRBJ2-7; D gene: TRBD2
CDR3 protein: ASSPGGVRYEQY; V gene: TRBV11-3; J gene: TRBJ2-7; D gene: TRBD1
CDR3 protein: ASSLAVGGNYGYT; V gene: TRBV5-1; J gene: TRBJ1-2; D gene: .
CDR3 protein: ASSPLAGSTDTQY; V gene: TRBV7-3; J gene: TRBJ2-3; D gene: TRBD2
CDR3 protein: ASSQQSPQGRVWTEAF; V gene: TRBV4-1; J gene: TRBJ1-1; D gene: .